The clone carrying this TCR beta chain was counted a few times. Antigen unknown. Germline CDR1 is ENHRY and CDR2 is SYGVKD. CDR3 size: 13 residues. Trimming stripped 4 bases from V and 6 bases from J, with 12 bases between. The data stem from a study of blood T cells in healthy people across ages. PCR was performed a second time for about 6 to 11 cycles using a sample-barcoded 5' primer and a J-beta primer mix. Using its own MiXCR run on the 5' RACE reads, TCRdb lists one record per CDR3 protein. The sample holds about 720,000 distinct CDR3 sequences, approximately 21% seen once. Study findings and constraints: TCR beta diversity was tightly associated with the proportion of naive T cells. Per million T cells, TCR beta diversity dropped roughly linearly as age increased.

The chain combines TRBV10-3 with TRBJ1-2; no firm D call. The sequence was obtained from a man in his 70s in good health. What was sequenced was blood. The CDR3 loop is CAISATELDGYTF. The CDR3 DNA is TGTGCCATCAGTGCGACTGAACTCGATGGCTACACCTTC.